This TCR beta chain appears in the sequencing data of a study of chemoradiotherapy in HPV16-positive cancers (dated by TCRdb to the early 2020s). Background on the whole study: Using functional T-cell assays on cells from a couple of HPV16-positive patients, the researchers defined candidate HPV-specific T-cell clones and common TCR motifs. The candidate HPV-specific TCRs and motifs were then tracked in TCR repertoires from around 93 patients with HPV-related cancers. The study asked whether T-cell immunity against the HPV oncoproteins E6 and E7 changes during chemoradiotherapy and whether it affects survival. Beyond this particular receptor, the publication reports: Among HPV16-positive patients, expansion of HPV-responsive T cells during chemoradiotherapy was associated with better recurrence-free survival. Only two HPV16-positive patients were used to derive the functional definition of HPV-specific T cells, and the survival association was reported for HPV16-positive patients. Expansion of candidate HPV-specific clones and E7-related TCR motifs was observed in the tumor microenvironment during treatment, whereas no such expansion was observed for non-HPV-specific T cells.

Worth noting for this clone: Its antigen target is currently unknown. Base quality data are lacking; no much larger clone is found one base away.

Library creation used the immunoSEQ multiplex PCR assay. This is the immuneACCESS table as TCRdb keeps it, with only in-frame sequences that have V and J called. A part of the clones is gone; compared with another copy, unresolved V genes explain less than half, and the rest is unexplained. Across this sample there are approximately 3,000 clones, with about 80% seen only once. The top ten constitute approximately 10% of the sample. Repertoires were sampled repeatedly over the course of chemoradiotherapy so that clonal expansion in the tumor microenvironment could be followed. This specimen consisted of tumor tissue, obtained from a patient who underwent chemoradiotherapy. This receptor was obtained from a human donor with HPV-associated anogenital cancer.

The CDR3 reads CASSRGSGANVLTF. The DNA is TGTGCCAGCAGCAGGGGGAGCGGGGCCAACGTCCTGACTTTC. The V gene is TRBV25-1 and the J gene is TRBJ2-6; TRBD1 lines up with 7 middle nucleotides. The germline V gene gives CDR1 as MGHDK and CDR2 as SYGVNS. V and J are trimmed by 6 bases and 4 bases, and the gene matches miss 3 bases of the junction. There are 14 amino acids in the CDR3, from cysteine to phenylalanine inclusive. The DNA shown is the 42-base CDR3, in frame from base 1. Reference TRBV25-1 and TRBJ2-6 genes cover what lies past the CDR3, so the full variable domain is EADIYQTPRYLVIGTGKKITLECSQTMGHDKMYWYQQDPGMELHLIHYSYGVNSTEKGDLSSESTVSRIRTEHFPLTLESARPSHTSQYLCASSRGSGANVLTFGAGSRLTVL.